This TCR beta chain was found in a study of T cell clones after liver transplantation. Study in general: A pre-transplant mixed lymphocyte reaction with TCRbeta sequencing defined graft-donor-reactive clones followed in post-transplant blood. Without induction therapy, subjects received standard immunosuppression until 12-24 months post-transplant. Study observations and caveats: Low donor cell numbers restricted donor-reactive repertoire measurement in two subjects.

Regarding this clone: Its antigen is not known.

After removal of 7 bases from V and 7 bases from J, the junction contained 13 bases not matched to a gene. Germline CDR1 and CDR2: MNHEY and SMNVEV (reference sequence). This CDR3 spans 15 amino acids. Sequencing used immunoSEQ multiplex PCR; TCRdb keeps in-frame clones, though not all of them. This sample has fewer than 50,000 clones; about 86% occur once, and the top ten carry 2% to 3%. The chain is built from TRBV27 and TRBJ1-2; the match to TRBD1 covers 9 bases. The sequenced sample was CD4+ T cells from blood, obtained 24 months after liver transplant. The clonotype originates from a human patient who received a liver transplant. Part of the T cell pool may stem from the graft donor. The CDR3 nucleotides read TGTGCCAGCACCACCCGGACAGGGGTACTGGCTGGCTACACCTTC. Residues: CASTTRTGVLAGYTF.